The 15 T cell receptor beta chains below were found in one sample sequenced in a study of shared clonotypes between healthy human individuals. Clones were sequenced by immunoSEQ multiplex PCR, and TCRdb holds only the in-frame ones, with some missing. The sample consists of about 480,000 clones, less than 85% of them appearing once. The sequencing input was PBMCs. The receptors come from a woman aged 40 to 55 in good health. Some clones in this sample may be carry-over from other donors' samples.

In DNA, the CDR3 is TGCGCCAGCAGCCAATTAGCGGGAGGTTCTAATGAGCAGTTCTTC. This encodes CASSQLAGGSNEQFF. The V call is TRBV4-1, the J call TRBJ2-1; 10 nucleotides agree with TRBD2. CDR1 and CDR2 from the germline V gene are MGHRA and YSYEKL. CDR3 length equals 15 residues. J gave up 7 bases and V 2 bases, and 5 bases lay outside the gene matches.

This clone was seen a handful of times. The chain uses TRBV27 and TRBJ1-5; TRBD1 matches 7 bases. Germline lookup yields CDR1 MNHEY and CDR2 SMNVEV (reference sequence). The CDR3 covers 15 residues. V was pared by 4 bases and J by 5 bases, with 8 bases of the junction left unmatched. As DNA, the CDR3 is TGTGCCAGCAGTTCTCAACAGGGGCTGGATCAGCCCCAGCATTTT. This translates into CASSSQQGLDQPQHF.

The chain joins TRBV28 to TRBJ2-1; 8 bases map to TRBD2. This CDR3 is 15 amino acids long. J gave up 5 bases and V 5 bases, and 8 bases lay outside the gene matches. Germline V gives CDR1 MDHEN, CDR2 SYDVKM. This CDR3 reads CASSHERESDNEQFF. DNA of the CDR3: TGTGCCAGCAGTCATGAGCGGGAGTCGGACAATGAGCAGTTCTTC.

Only one count was recorded for this clone. CDR3 DNA sequence: TGTGCCAGCAGCCCACGGGGGCCGACGGGTACGCAGTATTTT. Its protein is CASSPRGPTGTQYF. The chain recombines TRBV9 with TRBJ2-3; D may match TRBD1 or TRBD2 (6 bases each). Per germline, CDR1 SGDLS and CDR2 YYNGEE. The CDR3 extends over 14 amino acids. Trimming left V 4 bases short and J 8 bases short, with 17 bases between. Looking up the rest from reference TRBV9 and TRBJ2-3 gives the full variable domain: DSGVTQTPKHLITATGQRVTLRCSPRSGDLSVYWYQQSLDQGLQFLIQYYNGEERAKGNILERFSAQQFPDLHSELNLSSLELGDSALYFCASSPRGPTGTQYFGPGTRLTVL.

The chain carries TRBV5-1 and TRBJ2-2, with 10 bases fitting TRBD2. The germline gives CDR1 SGHRS, CDR2 YFSETQ. This CDR3 is 16 amino acids long. V lost 4 bases and J lost 5; bases outside the gene matches: 8. In nucleotides, the CDR3 is TGCGCCAGCAGCCAAGGACTAGCGGATATTACCGGGGAGCTGTTTTTT. It specifies CASSQGLADITGELFF.

The chain combines TRBV2 with TRBJ2-7, with D possibly TRBD1 on 6 matching bases. CDR3 length: 14 amino acids. From germline, CDR1 is SNHLY and CDR2 FYNNEI. Trimming stripped 3 bases from V and 3 bases from J, with 12 bases between. The CDR3 protein is CASSDQGRFYEQYF. The CDR3 DNA follows: TGTGCCAGCAGTGACCAGGGGCGGTTCTACGAGCAGTACTTC.

This clone was seen a handful of times. This sequence joins TRBV28 and TRBJ1-1; unclear D gene. V shed 6 bases and J shed 7 bases, with 12 bases lying between them. The CDR3 totals 12 residues. CDR1 and CDR2 (germline): MDHEN, SYDVKM. The CDR3 DNA sequence: TGTGCCAGCAGCCCCGGATGGGGTGAAGCTTTCTTT. This encodes CASSPGWGEAFF.

This clone was seen more than once but under ten times. The V and J genes are TRBV19 and TRBJ1-5; no firm D call. CDR1 is LNHDA and CDR2 is SQIVND in the germline V gene (reference sequence). CDR3 size: 14 residues. Trimming removed 5 bases from V and 4 bases from J, with 12 bases in between. The CDR3 loop is CASSWWGQNQPQHF. The CDR3 DNA is TGTGCCAGTAGTTGGTGGGGTCAGAATCAGCCCCAGCATTTT.

The J gene is TRBJ2-1, the V gene TRBV7-7; D is unclear. Germline V gives CDR1 SSHAT, CDR2 FNYEAQ (reference sequence). Deletions cut 5 bases from V and 9 bases from J, with 14 bases between. The CDR3 runs to 13 residues. The DNA for the CDR3 is TGTGCCAGCAGCCCCTTCCTATCTGGTGAGCAGTTCTTC. This gives the protein CASSPFLSGEQFF.

The chain joins TRBV28 to TRBJ1-2, with 7 bases matching TRBD1. V lost 10 bases, J lost 4 bases, and 6 bases stayed unmatched. The CDR3 is made up of 12 amino acids. Germline V gene lookup returns CDR1 MDHEN and CDR2 SYDVKM. The CDR3 nucleotides are TGTGCCACCAGGACAGGACGCTATGGCTACACCTTC. The encoded protein is CATRTGRYGYTF.

This chain connects TRBV30 to TRBJ2-3; D may be TRBD1 (5 bases). Trimming cost V 0 bases and J 2 bases, with 15 bases left between them. The CDR3 is 16 residues long. CDR1 and CDR2 (germline): GTSNPN, SVGIG (reference sequence). This CDR3 is CAWSVGVAGYTDTQYF. In DNA, the CDR3 is TGTGCCTGGAGTGTAGGGGTAGCAGGGTACACAGATACGCAGTATTTT.

The V call is TRBV9, the J call TRBJ2-3; D not certain. Germline values: CDR1 SGDLS, CDR2 YYNGEE. With 4 bases removed from V and 0 bases from J, the gap between germline ends came to 6 bases. The CDR3 totals 13 residues. Written as DNA, the CDR3 is TGTGCCAGCAGCAAGCCTAGCACAGATACGCAGTATTTT. It is translated as CASSKPSTDTQYF.

The rearrangement links TRBV9 to TRBJ1-4; D is perhaps TRBD1 (5 bases). V lost 4 bases, J lost 4 bases, and 14 bases lay in between. The CDR3 runs 15 residues. CDR1 and CDR2 from the germline V gene are SGDLS and YYNGEE. The CDR3 nucleotides read TGTGCCAGCAGCCCCCTGGGGGGACTTAATGAAAAACTGTTTTTT. Residues: CASSPLGGLNEKLFF.

The chain recombines TRBV6-5 with TRBJ1-2; 7 nucleotides align to TRBD1. The V segment lost 7 bases and the J segment 12 bases; nucleotides outside the gene matches: 14. The CDR3 sequence is 13 residues long. Germline values: CDR1 MNHEY, CDR2 SVGAGI. The CDR3 region is CASTTHPQGIHTF. The CDR3 DNA reads as TGTGCCAGCACCACGCACCCACAGGGGATCCACACCTTC.

This clone was counted ten times or more. The chain recombines TRBV28 with TRBJ1-2; D remains ambiguous. Trimming removed 2 bases at V and 1 base at J, with 14 bases between. The CDR3 length is 16 residues. Germline values: CDR1 MDHEN, CDR2 SYDVKM. CDR3 DNA sequence: TGTGCCAGCAGTTTAGGTGGCGGAAGCATTAACTATGGCTACACCTTC. Translating it yields CASSLGGGSINYGYTF.